The 11 T cell receptor beta chains below were found in one sample sequenced in a study of Graves' ophthalmopathy and Graves' hyperthyroidism. The TCR beta CDR3 regions underwent amplification from RNA transcripts. An opening RT-PCR round employed HTBI primers and preceded a second-round multiplex PCR. MiXCR, run by TCRdb on the multiplex PCR reads, gives a single entry per CDR3 protein. Found here are around 1.1 million distinct CDR3 sequences, approximately 35% of them singletons; the top ten hold 11%. Sequenced material: peripheral blood or thyroid tissue (not recorded which). Every receptor here comes from an adult man with Graves' hyperthyroidism.

V usage is TRBV7-9 and J usage is TRBJ2-7; possibly TRBD2 for D (5 bases). Trimming took 7 bases from V and 3 from J, leaving 16 bases between them. In germline, CDR1 is SEHNR, CDR2 FQNEAQ (reference sequence). The CDR3 length is 14 residues. CDR3 sequence: CASTSTRNDYEQYF. CDR3 DNA sequence: TGTGCCAGCACCAGTACTAGAAACGACTACGAGCAGTACTTC.

This clonotype occurred a few times. The chain couples TRBV5-6 to TRBJ2-5; D unresolved. Germline V gives CDR1 SGHDT, CDR2 YYEEEE. The CDR3 has 16 amino acids. Trimming stripped 0 bases from V and 1 base from J, with 13 bases between. CDR3 amino acids: CASSLAWREFQETQYF. Written as DNA, the CDR3 is TGTGCCAGCAGCTTGGCTTGGCGAGAATTCCAAGAGACCCAGTACTTC.

In this sample, this clonotype turned up a few times. The rearrangement links TRBV20-1 to TRBJ1-1; tentative D call: TRBD1 (5 bases). Germline lookup yields CDR1 DFQATT and CDR2 SNEGSKA (reference sequence). The CDR3 totals 15 residues. V was clipped by 5 bases and J by 7 bases, with 23 bases between them. The DNA of the CDR3 is TGCAGTGCTCCGAAGGGACTAGCGGGAAGCAATGAAGCTTTCTTT. It specifies CSAPKGLAGSNEAFF.

This clonotype was counted only a few times. J is TRBJ2-3 and V is TRBV10-3; TRBD2 matches at 13 bases. This CDR3 contains 19 residues. V lost 6 bases to trimming and J lost 3 bases; unmatched junction nucleotides: 15. CDR1 is ENHRY and CDR2 is SYGVKD in the germline V gene. The CDR3 DNA sequence: TGTGCCATCAGGGCTTCCACTAGCGGGAGGGCCATCGGGACAGATACGCAGTATTTT. Its translation: CAIRASTSGRAIGTDTQYF.

J is TRBJ1-1 and V is TRBV12-3 or TRBV12-4, with 7 bases aligning to TRBD1. This CDR3 comprises 13 residues. V lost 6 bases, J lost 7 bases, and 8 bases stayed unmatched. In DNA form, the CDR3 reads TGTGCCAGCAGAGAAAAGGGGGCGGGTGAAGCTTTCTTT. This translates into CASREKGAGEAFF.

This clonotype occurred many times. The V call is TRBV5-1, the J call TRBJ1-2; 9 positions agree with TRBD1. The CDR3 runs to 15 residues. With 5 bases clipped from V and 3 bases from J, the junction kept 8 bases outside the gene matches. Germline V gives CDR1 SGHRS, CDR2 YFSETQ. The CDR3 nucleotides read TGCGCCAGCAGTCAAACCGGGACAGGGCACTATGGCTACACCTTC. Protein: CASSQTGTGHYGYTF.

This clonotype was picked up a small number of times. The V and J genes are TRBV5-1 and TRBJ1-1; TRBD1 might be the D (5 bases). CDR1 is SGHRS and CDR2 is YFSETQ in the germline V gene. Deletions cut 1 base from V and 2 bases from J, with 9 bases between. This CDR3 comprises 14 residues. The CDR3 region has the DNA TGCGCCAGCAGCTTGTTTGGACAAAACACTGAAGCTTTCTTT. Translation gives CASSLFGQNTEAFF.

V is TRBV5-1 and J is TRBJ2-7, with no clear D. The germline V and J ends were trimmed by 0 bases and 4 bases, with 11 bases remaining between them. Looked up from germline, CDR1 is SGHRS and CDR2 is YFSETQ. The CDR3 contains 14 residues. CDR3 nucleotides: TGCGCCAGCAGCTTGGGGGCAGCCTTATACGAGCAGTACTTC. This encodes CASSLGAALYEQYF.

This chain joins TRBV5-6 and TRBJ2-5; maybe TRBD2 (6 bases). The ends were cut back, 4 bases at V and 3 bases at J, with 16 bases in the middle. CDR1 is SGHDT and CDR2 is YYEEEE in the germline V gene. The CDR3 extends over 15 amino acids. CDR3 sequence reads: CASSQKLGLKETQYF. CDR3 in DNA: TGTGCCAGCAGCCAAAAATTGGGACTGAAAGAGACCCAGTACTTC.

Details on this clonotype: A much larger clone differs from this one at a single base, so this may be a read error. This chain links TRBV19 with TRBJ1-2; 7 bases align to TRBD1. The CDR3 runs 13 residues. CDR1 and CDR2 from the germline V gene are LNHDA and SQIVND (reference sequence). The CDR3 DNA reads TGTGCCAGTAGTCAACAGACAGGGCTTGGCCACACCTTC. Residues: CASSQQTGLGHTF.

The chain is built from TRBV29-1 and TRBJ1-2; tentatively, D is TRBD1 (5 bases). V was shortened by 7 bases and J by 0 bases, with 12 bases between the two germline ends. Germline V gives CDR1 SQVTM, CDR2 ANQGSEA. CDR3 length: 13 amino acids. In nucleotides, the CDR3 is TGCAGCGCCTCGACAGTAGCTAACTATGGCTACACCTTC. Translating it yields CSASTVANYGYTF.